Below, 32 T cell receptor beta chains from the same sample are listed, as sequenced in a study of cytomegalovirus exposure and HLA in healthy donors. The table came from immunoSEQ multiplex PCR; TCRdb's copy has only in-frame clones and leaves some out. The data contain roughly 70,000 clones, nearly 98% of them singletons. The source material was PBMCs. These receptors were taken from a woman aged 18-29 years in good health and CMV-seropositive.

V and J are TRBV7-9 and TRBJ2-1; D not resolved. CDR3 length: 16 residues. CDR1 is SEHNR, CDR2 FQNEAQ, per germline (reference sequence). The V gene lost 1 base and the J gene lost 3 bases, with 13 bases spanning the gap. CDR3 in DNA: TGTGCCAGCAGCTTAGGTCCTCACCCGAGCTACAATGAGCAGTTCTTC. Protein: CASSLGPHPSYNEQFF.

The rearrangement links TRBV6-1 to TRBJ2-7, with 7 positions matching TRBD1. Per the germline V gene, CDR1 is MNHNS and CDR2 is SASEGT. The V gene end was trimmed by 6 bases and the J gene end by 0 bases; junction bases not matched to a gene: 8. The CDR3 totals 15 residues. CDR3 loop: CASSHNWDSSYEQYF. The CDR3 nucleotides are TGTGCCAGCAGCCACAATTGGGACAGCTCCTACGAGCAGTACTTC.

V usage is TRBV28 and J usage is TRBJ2-7; TRBD2 matches 8 bases. The CDR3 is made up of 15 amino acids. The germline V gene encodes CDR1 MDHEN and CDR2 SYDVKM. The junction had 4 bases not matched to a gene; V was cut back by 3 bases and J by 0 bases. In DNA, the CDR3 is TGTGCCAGCAGTTTTTTAGCGGGGAGCTCCTACGAGCAGTACTTC. This codes for CASSFLAGSSYEQYF.

Concerning this clone itself: At one boundary the junction diverges from the germline segment, which might be a read error. The chain is built from TRBV4-1 and TRBJ2-7, with TRBD1 matching over 7 bases. The CDR3 contains 13 residues. CDR1 and CDR2 from the germline V gene are MGHRA and YSYEKL. CDR3 in DNA: TGCGCCAGCAGCAAAGACAGGGTGCACGAGCAGTACTTC. It is translated as CASSKDRVHEQYF.

V gene TRBV30 combines with J gene TRBJ2-1; 9 positions match TRBD2. With V trimmed by 6 bases and J by 3 bases, 9 bases remained unmatched. The CDR3 sequence is 15 residues long. In germline, CDR1 is GTSNPN, CDR2 SVGIG (reference sequence). The CDR3 bases are TGTGCCTGTGCGGATAGCGGGAGCAGCTACAATGAGCAGTTCTTC. Its protein is CACADSGSSYNEQFF.

The count of this clone is one. The V and J genes are TRBV15 and TRBJ2-1; D possibly corresponds to TRBD2 (6 bases). This CDR3 has 15 amino acids. V was cut by 0 bases and J by 4 bases, with 10 bases left in between. From germline, CDR1 is LNHNV and CDR2 YYDKDF (reference sequence). CDR3 in DNA: TGTGCCACCAGCAGAGAAGCGGAGGGGTACAATGAGCAGTTCTTC. This sequence encodes CATSREAEGYNEQFF.

CDR3 amino acids: CASRRPGQGPRTEAFF. CDR3 nucleotide sequence: TGTGCCAGCAGGAGGCCGGGACAGGGGCCGCGGACTGAAGCTTTCTTT. The chain couples TRBV7-9 to TRBJ1-1, with TRBD1 identical over 10 bases. The V and J ends lost 6 bases and 5 bases, in that order; junction bases with no gene match: 12. CDR1 and CDR2 from the germline V gene are SEHNR and FQNEAQ (reference sequence). This CDR3 is built from 16 residues.

The chain combines TRBV25-1 with TRBJ2-7; possible D gene TRBD2, 6 bases. CDR3 length: 13 amino acids. The V end was cut by 5 bases, the J end by 5 bases, with 13 bases between. Per the germline V gene, CDR1 is MGHDK and CDR2 is SYGVNS. CDR3 sequence: CASSLRGRNEQYF. The CDR3 nucleotides read TGTGCCAGCAGTCTCCGGGGGAGGAACGAGCAGTACTTC.

A single count supports this clone. This sequence joins TRBV4-1 and TRBJ2-7; TRBD1 matches at 9 bases. The CDR3 spans 14 residues. CDR1 is MGHRA, CDR2 YSYEKL, per germline. Trimming removed 4 bases from V and 4 bases from J; junction bases left unmatched: 5. The CDR3 DNA reads as TGCGCCAGCAGCCCCACAGGGGGCGAATACGAGCAGTACTTC. The encoded protein is CASSPTGGEYEQYF.

The chain uses TRBV29-1 and TRBJ2-7, with D hard to call. The CDR3 is made up of 13 amino acids. Germline CDR1 and CDR2: SQVTM and ANQGSEA. V shed 4 bases and J shed 4 bases, with 14 bases lying between them. CDR3 sequence reads: CSVVPGAKYEQYF. The CDR3 DNA is TGCAGCGTTGTACCCGGAGCAAAGTACGAGCAGTACTTC.

This chain uses TRBV4-1 with TRBJ2-2, with 8 bases fitting TRBD1. The V gene end was trimmed by 1 base and the J gene end by 7 bases; junction bases not matched to a gene: 8. Per the germline V gene, CDR1 is MGHRA and CDR2 is YSYEKL. CDR3 length equals 16 residues. Here the CDR3 reads CASSQVVQGAGGELFF. CDR3 nucleotide sequence: TGCGCCAGCAGCCAAGTTGTCCAGGGGGCAGGCGGGGAGCTGTTTTTT.

The chain uses TRBV9 and TRBJ2-2; TRBD1 aligns across 10 bases. Trimming at V came to 5 bases and at J to 6 bases, leaving 1 base not matched to a gene. Per germline, CDR1 SGDLS and CDR2 YYNGEE. This CDR3 contains 13 residues. The CDR3 DNA follows: TGTGCCAGCAGTGGGACAGGGGCCGGGGAGCTGTTTTTT. Amino acid sequence: CASSGTGAGELFF.

As regards this clone: One end of the junction fails to match germline, which may point to a read error. V is TRBV7-7 and J is TRBJ2-6; a weak D match, TRBD1 (5 bases). The germline V gene encodes CDR1 SSHAT and CDR2 FNYEAQ (reference sequence). CDR3 length equals 16 residues. CDR3 sequence: CASTTLDNSGANVLTF. The CDR3 coding sequence is TGTGCTAGCACCACACTGGACAACTCTGGGGCCAACGTCCTGACTTTC.

A remark on this clone: The same CDR3 also results from other DNA sequences found in this sample. This chain links TRBV9 with TRBJ2-7; 7 bases match TRBD1. This CDR3 is built from 14 residues. Trimming cost V 0 bases and J 2 bases; bases outside gene matches: 2. Germline CDR1 is SGDLS and CDR2 is YYNGEE. CDR3 sequence reads: CASSVGQGPYEQYF. CDR3 coding DNA: TGTGCCAGCAGCGTAGGACAGGGACCCTACGAGCAGTACTTC.

This chain links TRBV6-1 with TRBJ2-1; TRBD1 matches at 12 bases. V was pared by 6 bases and J by 5 bases, with 2 bases of the junction left unmatched. The CDR3 is made up of 14 amino acids. Germline V gene lookup returns CDR1 MNHNS and CDR2 SASEGT. CDR3 DNA sequence: TGTGCCAGCAGGGGACAGGGGGCCAACAATGAGCAGTTCTTC. This codes for CASRGQGANNEQFF.

The chain combines TRBV7-6 with TRBJ2-3; 10 bases agree with TRBD1. The CDR3 length is 15 residues. V trimming: 5 bases; J trimming: 4 bases; junction bases outside the gene matches: 6. Germline V gene data show CDR1 as SGHVS and CDR2 as FNYEAQ. The CDR3 region is CASSARDRGSDTQYF. The CDR3 DNA reads as TGTGCCAGCAGCGCACGGGACAGGGGTTCAGATACGCAGTATTTT.

CDR3 DNA sequence: TGTGCCAGCATACCACGGACTAGCGGGAGTTTTGAGCAGTTCTTC. Protein sequence: CASIPRTSGSFEQFF. This chain links TRBV6-5 with TRBJ2-1; 13 bases map to TRBD2. The junction had 9 bases not matched to a gene; V was cut back by 7 bases and J by 9 bases. This CDR3 spans 15 amino acids. Germline assignment: CDR1 MNHEY and CDR2 SVGAGI.

The CDR3 is CASSLAPLAGDRLRTDTQYF. The DNA for the CDR3 is TGTGCCAGCAGCTTGGCCCCTCTAGCGGGAGATCGATTGCGGACAGATACGCAGTATTTT. The gene calls are TRBV5-4 and TRBJ2-3; TRBD2 agrees at 10 bases. This CDR3 is 20 amino acids long. Germline loops: CDR1 SGHNT, CDR2 YYREEE (reference sequence). With 0 bases clipped from V and 3 bases from J, the junction kept 16 bases outside the gene matches.

This clone was detected once. This chain uses TRBV9 with TRBJ2-3, with TRBD1 identical over 9 bases. The CDR3 runs to 15 residues. The V gene's germline CDR1 is SGDLS and CDR2 YYNGEE. The V segment lost 0 bases and the J segment 2 bases; nucleotides outside the gene matches: 1. The CDR3 DNA is TGTGCCAGCAGCGTAGGACAGGGGGACACAGATACGCAGTATTTT. Its protein is CASSVGQGDTDTQYF.

The chain joins TRBV6-5 to TRBJ2-4, with 12 bases lining up with TRBD2. Germline V lookup: CDR1 MNHEY, CDR2 SVGAGI. The J segment lost 10 bases and the V segment lost 5 bases, leaving 6 bases of the junction unmatched. The CDR3 has 14 residues. CDR3 amino acids: CASSRGLAGNIQYF. CDR3 DNA: TGTGCCAGCAGTCGAGGACTAGCGGGAAATATTCAGTACTTC.

The CDR3 DNA sequence: TGCGCCAGCAGTCTCTCAGGGAACGGTCAGCCCCAGCATTTT. Protein product: CASSLSGNGQPQHF. This sequence joins TRBV23-1 and TRBJ1-5, with D possibly TRBD1 on 5 matching bases. TRBV23-1 is treated as an ORF (open reading frame) with a function not yet certain. The CDR3 covers 14 residues. The V and J ends lost 4 bases and 6 bases respectively, with 13 bases between them.

The chain is built from TRBV5-6 and TRBJ2-7; D may be TRBD1 (5 bases). Trimming stripped 1 base from V and 2 bases from J, with 10 bases between. This CDR3 is built from 14 residues. Germline assignment: CDR1 SGHDT and CDR2 YYEEEE. CDR3 in amino acids: CASSLRGLTYEQYF. The CDR3 region has the DNA TGTGCCAGCAGCTTGAGGGGCTTGACCTACGAGCAGTACTTC.

The rearrangement links TRBV10-3 to TRBJ2-2; TRBD1 matches 10 bases. This CDR3 is 15 amino acids long. Trimming at V came to 2 bases and at J to 6 bases, leaving 3 bases not matched to a gene. The germline gives CDR1 ENHRY, CDR2 SYGVKD. DNA of the CDR3: TGTGCCATCAGTGAGGGGACAGGGGTCCCCGGGGAGCTGTTTTTT. Its translation: CAISEGTGVPGELFF.

This clone is medium-sized in the sample. This sequence joins TRBV28 and TRBJ1-2; 8 bases map to TRBD1. CDR1 is MDHEN and CDR2 is SYDVKM in the germline V gene. Trimming cost V 6 bases and J 4 bases; bases outside gene matches: 10. The CDR3 covers 15 residues. The CDR3 nucleotides are TGTGCCAGCAGACGCTCCGCCGGGACAGGCTATGGCTACACCTTC. It yields the protein CASRRSAGTGYGYTF.

The chain combines TRBV19 with TRBJ2-3, with D uncertain. Trimming cost V 6 bases and J 4 bases, with 17 bases left between them. The V gene's germline CDR1 is LNHDA and CDR2 SQIVND (reference sequence). The CDR3 covers 15 residues. In nucleotides, the CDR3 is TGTGCCAGTAGCCCGGTCGGGTCTGAGGCAGATACGCAGTATTTT. Encoded protein: CASSPVGSEADTQYF.

This clone has a single count. The gene calls are TRBV10-3 and TRBJ2-3; 10 positions agree with TRBD2. The CDR3 consists of 15 residues. The ends lost 5 bases at V and 3 bases at J; junction bases unmatched: 5. The V gene's germline CDR1 is ENHRY and CDR2 SYGVKD. The CDR3 spells CAISRSGRVTDTQYF. The CDR3 DNA sequence: TGTGCCATCAGTAGAAGCGGGAGGGTGACAGATACGCAGTATTTT.

V is TRBV9 and J is TRBJ2-3; 12 nucleotides match TRBD2. Germline V gives CDR1 SGDLS, CDR2 YYNGEE. J lost 6 bases, V lost 4 bases, and 9 bases had no gene match. The CDR3 totals 16 residues. The CDR3 sequence is CASSIWTSGILDTQYF. The CDR3 nucleotides read TGTGCCAGCAGCATCTGGACTAGCGGGATTTTGGATACGCAGTATTTT.

CDR3 in amino acids: CASSEGRIGGQFQETQYF. The CDR3 DNA follows: TGTGCCAGCAGTGAAGGCCGGATCGGCGGCCAATTCCAAGAGACCCAGTACTTC. The genes are TRBV2 and TRBJ2-5; D call uncertain. Germline assignment: CDR1 SNHLY and CDR2 FYNNEI. V was cut by 1 base and J by 1 base, with 19 bases left in between. CDR3 size: 18 residues.

The J gene is TRBJ2-1, the V gene TRBV6-5, with TRBD2 matching 13 bases. Germline V lookup: CDR1 MNHEY, CDR2 SVGAGI. This CDR3 region has 15 residues. Trimming removed 2 bases from V and 13 bases from J; junction bases left unmatched: 8. The CDR3 sequence: CASSYELAGGPAQFF. The DNA of the CDR3 is TGTGCCAGCAGTTACGAACTAGCGGGAGGGCCAGCACAGTTCTTC.

The chain is built from TRBV6-1 and TRBJ1-1; weak D call: TRBD1 (5 bases). This CDR3 has 13 amino acids. Germline CDR1 is MNHNS and CDR2 is SASEGT. V lost 5 bases and J lost 1, with 8 bases in between. The CDR3 DNA reads as TGTGCCAGCAGTTTAGGACAGAACACTGAAGCTTTCTTT. Translated, it gives CASSLGQNTEAFF.

J is TRBJ2-7 and V is TRBV6-1, with 10 nucleotides matching TRBD1. CDR3 length equals 14 residues. CDR1 and CDR2 from the germline V gene are MNHNS and SASEGT. The V gene end was trimmed by 5 bases and the J gene end by 4 bases; junction bases not matched to a gene: 5. This CDR3 is CASSLGQGRYEQYF. In DNA, the CDR3 is TGTGCCAGCAGTTTGGGACAGGGGAGGTACGAGCAGTACTTC.

The chain carries TRBV28 and TRBJ1-2, with D possibly TRBD1 on 5 matching bases. V dropped 3 bases and J dropped 7 bases, with 15 bases sitting between them. CDR3 length equals 14 residues. In germline, CDR1 is MDHEN, CDR2 SYDVKM. The CDR3 sequence is CASSLQGILLGYTF. As DNA, the CDR3 is TGTGCCAGCAGTTTGCAGGGAATCCTTCTTGGCTACACCTTC.